The T cell receptor (beta chain) described here comes from a study of cytomegalovirus exposure and HLA in healthy donors. Study results and limitations: Follow-up analysis later connected one missense variant in DCLRE1C with trimming of TCR beta V- and J-genes.

CDR1 and CDR2 (germline): SGHVS, FQNEAQ. V was pared by 0 bases and J by 1 base, with 7 bases between. This CDR3 comprises 15 residues. PCR amplification relied on 60 Vbeta primers (plus 13 Jbeta primers). TCRdb's copy holds only in-frame clones and misses some; the assay was immunoSEQ multiplex PCR. Of approximately 95,000 clones in the sample, about 81% are singletons; the top ten hold roughly 9.7%. Turning to this clone: Its antigen remains unidentified.

Sequenced sample: PBMCs. The source of this sequence is a man between 18 and 29 years old in good health and CMV-seropositive. This rearrangement joins TRBV7-8 to TRBJ1-5; TRBD1 is a possible D gene (5 bases). This CDR3 is CASSLAPGSNQPQHF. As DNA, the CDR3 is TGTGCCAGCAGCTTAGCACCAGGGAGCAATCAGCCCCAGCATTTT.